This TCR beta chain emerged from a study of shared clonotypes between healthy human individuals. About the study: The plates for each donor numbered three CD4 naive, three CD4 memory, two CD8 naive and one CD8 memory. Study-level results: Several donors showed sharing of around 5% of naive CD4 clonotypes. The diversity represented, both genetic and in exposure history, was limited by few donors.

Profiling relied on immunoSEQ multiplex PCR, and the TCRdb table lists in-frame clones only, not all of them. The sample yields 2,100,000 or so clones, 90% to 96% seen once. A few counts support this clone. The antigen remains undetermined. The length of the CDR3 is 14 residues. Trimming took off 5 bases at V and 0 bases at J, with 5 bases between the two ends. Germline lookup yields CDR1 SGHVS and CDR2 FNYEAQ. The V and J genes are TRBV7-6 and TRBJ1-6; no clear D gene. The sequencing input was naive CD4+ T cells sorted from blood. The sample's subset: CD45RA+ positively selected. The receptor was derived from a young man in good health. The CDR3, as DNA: TGTGCCAGCAGCCAAAGCTCCTATAATTCACCCCTCCACTTT. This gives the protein CASSQSSYNSPLHF.